One sample yielded the 15 T cell receptor beta chains listed below, sequenced in a study of naive and memory T cell subsets. Regarding the study as a whole: A few larger clonotypes appeared in naive repertoires, especially CD8, possibly memory cells re-expressing CD45RA.

The beta constant-region primer was an equimolar mix of two oligonucleotides covering TRBC1 and TRBC2. Nested alpha and beta constant-region primers with the SP2 primer drove four PCR rounds on ligated cDNA. TCRdb re-derived calls from the UMI-ligation and nested PCR reads in MiXCR, one entry per CDR3 protein. The profile shows some 82,000 distinct CDR3 sequences, around 11% of them singletons. Which antigens these TCRs recognize remains unknown. Sequencing was done on a sample of naive CD4+ T cells from blood. These receptor sequences come from a human donor in good health.

This clonotype came up a few times. The rearrangement uses TRBV29-1 and TRBJ1-1; unclear D gene. CDR1 and CDR2 from the germline V gene are SQVTM and ANQGSEA. Trimming removed 2 bases from V and 1 base from J, with 2 bases in between. The CDR3 is 11 amino acids. The CDR3 coding sequence is TGCAGCGTTGAAACGAACACTGAAGCTTTCTTT. Its protein product is CSVETNTEAFF.

The chain combines TRBV3-1 with TRBJ2-7, with D maybe TRBD2 (5 bases). The germline V and J ends were trimmed by 3 bases and 2 bases, with 14 bases remaining between them. CDR3 length: 15 residues. The germline V gene encodes CDR1 LGHDT and CDR2 YNNKEL (reference sequence). The CDR3 spells CASSQLLSGTYEQYF. CDR3 sequence (DNA): TGTGCCAGCAGCCAGTTGTTATCGGGGACCTACGAGCAGTACTTC.

This clonotype was observed at least ten times. The V call is TRBV28, the J call TRBJ2-2, with TRBD1 matching 7 bases. This CDR3 region has 14 residues. The V gene's germline CDR1 is MDHEN and CDR2 SYDVKM. The V gene end was trimmed by 10 bases and the J gene end by 0 bases; junction bases not matched to a gene: 5. CDR3 protein: CATPGTANTGELFF. CDR3 DNA sequence: TGTGCCACCCCCGGGACAGCGAACACCGGGGAGCTGTTTTTT.

This sequence joins TRBV6-2 or TRBV6-3 and TRBJ2-2; 7 bases fit TRBD1. Looked up from germline, CDR1 is MNHEY and CDR2 is SVGEGT. The CDR3 runs to 15 residues. The trim removed 7 bases at V and 2 bases at J, leaving 7 bases unmatched. The CDR3 DNA reads TGTGCCAGCATCCGGGGACAGCCTAACACCGGGGAGCTGTTTTTT. The encoded protein is CASIRGQPNTGELFF.

V gene TRBV5-1 combines with J gene TRBJ2-7; tentative D call: TRBD1 (6 bases). The CDR3 is made up of 15 amino acids. CDR1 and CDR2 from the germline V gene are SGHRS and YFSETQ. The V end was cut by 0 bases, the J end by 2 bases, with 12 bases between. The chain's CDR3 is CASSLGQVDTYEQYF. In nucleotides, the CDR3 is TGCGCCAGCAGCTTGGGACAGGTCGACACCTACGAGCAGTACTTC.

This clonotype appeared a few times. V is TRBV28 and J is TRBJ1-2, with 10 bases aligning to TRBD1. The germline V gene has CDR1 MDHEN and CDR2 SYDVKM. V lost 4 bases and J lost 1; bases outside the gene matches: 6. The CDR3 is 16 residues long. CDR3 protein: CASSSARDRGNYGYTF. The CDR3 DNA reads as TGTGCCAGCAGTTCCGCCAGGGACAGGGGTAACTATGGCTACACCTTC.

This clonotype came up a few times. V and J are TRBV6-6 and TRBJ1-1; a possible D gene is TRBD1 (5 bases). V was clipped by 7 bases and J by 6 bases, with 18 bases between them. The germline CDR1 and CDR2 sequences are MNHNY and SVGAGI (reference sequence). The CDR3 sequence is 14 residues long. The CDR3 coding sequence is TGTGCCAGCAAAGATCAAATGAAAGGGGCTGAAGCTTTCTTT. It yields the protein CASKDQMKGAEAFF.

The sample holds many counts of this clonotype. The V and J genes are TRBV4-3 and TRBJ1-5; no clear D gene. V lost 0 bases, J lost 0 bases, and 9 bases lay in between. This CDR3 region has 16 residues. Germline V CDR1 and CDR2: LGHNA, YSLEER. CDR3: CASSQDRANSNQPQHF. In nucleotides, the CDR3 is TGCGCCAGCAGCCAAGATCGAGCTAATAGCAATCAGCCCCAGCATTTT.

This clonotype occurred a few times. The chain has TRBV12-3 or TRBV12-4 and TRBJ2-1; 10 nucleotides align to TRBD1. J gave up 7 bases and V 5 bases, and 8 bases lay outside the gene matches. The CDR3 spans 15 residues. This CDR3 is CASSPETGGLNEQFF. In DNA form, the CDR3 reads TGTGCCAGCAGTCCTGAGACAGGGGGCTTGAATGAGCAGTTCTTC.

This sequence joins TRBV18 and TRBJ2-5; the D gene could be TRBD1 or TRBD2 (5 bases each). CDR3 length: 18 amino acids. Germline CDR1 and CDR2: KGHSH and LQKENI. With 2 bases removed from V and 5 bases from J, the gap between germline ends came to 24 bases. The CDR3 region has the DNA TGTGCCAGCTCACCATTATCCGCACCGGGACCAAAGTCGGAGACCCAGTACTTC. Protein sequence: CASSPLSAPGPKSETQYF.

V and J are TRBV20-1 and TRBJ1-5; 9 nucleotides agree with TRBD1. J was trimmed by 0 bases and V by 5 bases; bases with no gene match: 5. Germline V gene data show CDR1 as DFQATT and CDR2 as SNEGSKA (reference sequence). The CDR3 has 15 amino acids. CDR3 loop: CSAQTGGYSNQPQHF. CDR3 DNA sequence: TGCAGTGCTCAGACAGGGGGGTATAGCAATCAGCCCCAGCATTTT.

This chain connects TRBV11-2 to TRBJ2-7; D is possibly TRBD2 (6 bases). This CDR3 contains 12 residues. Germline CDR1 reads SGHAT; CDR2 reads FQNNGV. CDR3 sequence (DNA): TGTGTCCCTTGGGAGAGGGGAGGCGAGCAGTACTTC. This sequence encodes CVPWERGGEQYF. The complete variable domain, with remaining parts taken from reference TRBV11-2 and TRBJ2-7, reads EAGVAQSPRYKIIEKRQSVAFWCNPISGHATLYWYQQILGQGPKLLIQFQNNGVVDDSQLPKDRFSAERLKGVDSTLKIQPAKLEDSAVYLCVPWERGGEQYFGPGTRLTVT.

At least ten counts were recorded for this clonotype. This chain links TRBV7-9 with TRBJ1-1; D gene unclear. This CDR3 is built from 14 residues. Germline-derived CDR1 and CDR2 are SEHNR and FQNEAQ (reference sequence). V was trimmed by 3 bases and J by 4 bases, leaving 12 bases between them. In nucleotides, the CDR3 is TGTGCCAGCAGCTTTGAGCACAGCAGCACTGAAGCTTTCTTT. Protein: CASSFEHSSTEAFF.

In this sample, this clonotype turned up a few times. The chain has TRBV24-1 and TRBJ2-5; D is uncertain. The CDR3 spans 13 residues. Deletions cut 9 bases from V and 2 bases from J, with 12 bases between. Germline V gives CDR1 KGHDR, CDR2 SFDVKD. The CDR3 reads CATAKVGQETQYF. The CDR3 bases are TGTGCCACCGCCAAAGTAGGGCAAGAGACCCAGTACTTC.

The rearrangement joins TRBV7-9 to TRBJ1-2; the match to TRBD1 covers 10 bases. Per the germline V gene, CDR1 is SEHNR and CDR2 is FQNEAQ (reference sequence). The CDR3 length is 14 residues. Trimming removed 0 bases from V and 8 bases from J; junction bases left unmatched: 3. The CDR3 protein is CASSLAGTGEGYTF. The CDR3 DNA follows: TGTGCCAGCAGCTTAGCCGGGACAGGGGAAGGCTACACCTTC.